The rows below give T cell receptor beta chains drawn from one sample of a study of cytomegalovirus exposure and HLA in healthy donors. Sequenced by immunoSEQ multiplex PCR; TCRdb stores in-frame clones only, minus some. The sample shows 110,000 or so clones, about 83% of them seen only once. Sequencing used PBMCs. The receptors were sampled from a man between 18 and 35 years old in good health and CMV-seronegative. Both conserved end residues are part of each CDR3.

cdr3_aa	v_call	j_call
CASSLPTGGIWEKLFF	TRBV28	TRBJ1-4
CASSESGLHEQYF	TRBV10-1	TRBJ2-7
CASSFSGRDTGELFF	TRBV5-4	TRBJ2-2
CASSWDSLAKNIQYF	TRBV7-9	TRBJ2-4
CASSSYGQGGSYGYTF	TRBV6-6	TRBJ1-2
CASSTLAGASHEQYF	TRBV9	TRBJ2-7
CASTSDRQETQYF	TRBV7-9	TRBJ2-5
CASSIDRQAFF	TRBV6-5	TRBJ1-1
CASSQEVRTEAFF	TRBV14	TRBJ1-1
CASRSEASGLNEQFF	TRBV7-3	TRBJ2-1
CASNHETGELFF	TRBV7-8	TRBJ2-2
CASSFRAPGPYEQYF	TRBV5-4	TRBJ2-7
CASSRDNEQFF	TRBV9	TRBJ2-1
CASSPPGPGGGTEAFF	TRBV28	TRBJ1-1
CASSTGLNTEAFF	TRBV6-6	TRBJ1-1
CASTDRGRPDTQYF	TRBV10-2	TRBJ2-3
CAWTFEGRAAFF	TRBV30	TRBJ1-1
CASSIAAGGGNYGYTF	TRBV19	TRBJ1-2
CASSLFGRSSSYNEQFF	TRBV7-6	TRBJ2-1
CASSSRRSGQYNSPLHF	TRBV5-6	TRBJ1-6
CASSQDRGNYGYTF	TRBV4-3	TRBJ1-2
CASSLFLREGLYDNEQFF	TRBV7-8	TRBJ2-1
CASSKEKSTEAFF	TRBV21-1	TRBJ1-1
CASSQEGQGSQNEQFF	TRBV4-3	TRBJ2-1
CASSQISQGVGPRYEQYF	TRBV18	TRBJ2-7
CASSPQDTKGTEAFF	TRBV7-8	TRBJ1-1
CASSTLSPADTQYF	TRBV5-4	TRBJ2-3
CASSFGGTGPYEQYF	TRBV9	TRBJ2-7
CASSLAQGWNQPQHF	TRBV7-6	TRBJ1-5
CASSDFPGGAGGGYTF	TRBV10-2	TRBJ1-2
CASSLITREDTEAFF	TRBV4-3	TRBJ1-1
CASSQDQQVKDYGYTF	TRBV4-2	TRBJ1-2
CASSLSLSGYEQYF	TRBV6-5	TRBJ2-7
CSVGGHYTF	TRBV29-1	TRBJ1-2
CASSGTGDEQYF	TRBV9	TRBJ2-7
CASRIGRTTSNSNQPQHF	TRBV10-1	TRBJ1-5
CASSLKGSGYGYTF	TRBV27	TRBJ1-2
CASRPRLAGDGEQYF	TRBV7-2	TRBJ2-7
CASSQEMGTSSYEQYF	TRBV11-2	TRBJ2-7
CASSGRQGGEKLFF	TRBV6-1	TRBJ1-4
CASSTGPTEAFF	TRBV28	TRBJ1-1
CAISSGRLTGELFF	TRBV11-3	TRBJ2-2
CASSAIPGQVYGYTF	TRBV7-9	TRBJ1-2
CSVEYGDGQETQYF	TRBV29-1	TRBJ2-5
CASSYAGNSNQPQHF	TRBV6-5	TRBJ1-5